These T cell receptor beta chains were read from a single sample in a study of blood T cells in healthy people across ages. TCRdb recomputed calls from the 5' RACE reads with MiXCR, one row per CDR3 protein. The sample shows approximately 900,000 distinct CDR3 sequences, roughly 52% of them seen only once. The sample consisted of blood. These receptors all come from a man in his thirties or forties in good health. Each CDR3 is given with its conserved first and last residue. A D gene is named only where the DNA matches it firmly. The size of a clone is reported for some rows only, either as once, few or many, or as a class for expanded clones.

J: TRBJ2-5
D: NA
size: NA
V: TRBV2
CDR3: CASRYTVETQYF
DNA: TGTGCCAGCAGATATACGGTAGAGACCCAGTACTTC

J: TRBJ2-5
D: TRBD2
size: NA
V: TRBV12-3/TRBV12-4
CDR3: CASSPPGTTQYF
DNA: TGTGCCAGCAGTCCCCCCGGGACTACTCAGTACTTC

J: TRBJ2-3
D: NA
size: NA
V: TRBV12-3/TRBV12-4
CDR3: CASTESGSTDTQYF
DNA: TGTGCCAGCACCGAGAGCGGGAGCACAGATACGCAGTATTTT

J: TRBJ1-1
D: NA
size: NA
V: TRBV7-9
CDR3: CASSVGYTGTEAFF
DNA: TGTGCCAGCAGCGTAGGATACACAGGGACGGAGGCTTTCTTT

J: TRBJ1-5
D: NA
size: NA
V: TRBV4-2
CDR3: CASSQDLFRGYSSYSNQPQHF
DNA: TGTGCCAGCAGCCAAGACCTGTTTCGTGGGTACAGTTCATATAGCAATCAGCCCCAGCATTTT

J: TRBJ2-6
D: NA
size: few
V: TRBV12-3/TRBV12-4
CDR3: CASIPLGSAGANVLTF
DNA: TGTGCCAGCATTCCCCTGGGGTCCGCTGGGGCCAACGTCCTGACTTTC

J: TRBJ2-3
D: TRBD1
size: NA
V: TRBV28
CDR3: CASSSAMGQTFDTQYF
DNA: TGTGCCAGCAGTTCCGCCATGGGACAGACTTTCGATACGCAGTATTTT

J: TRBJ2-7
D: NA
size: few
V: TRBV6-2/TRBV6-3
CDR3: CASIAGGSYEQYF
DNA: TGTGCCAGCATTGCGGGCGGGTCCTACGAGCAGTACTTC

J: TRBJ2-5
D: NA
size: NA
V: TRBV9
CDR3: CASTRGVEETQYF
DNA: TGTGCCAGCACCCGGGGTGTGGAAGAGACCCAGTACTTC

J: TRBJ1-1
D: NA
size: NA
V: TRBV18
CDR3: CASSPIDRIGTEAFF
DNA: TGTGCCAGCTCACCAATTGACCGGATAGGGACTGAAGCTTTCTTT

J: TRBJ2-7
D: NA
size: many
V: TRBV7-9
CDR3: CASSLWTSPAGEQYF
DNA: TGTGCCAGCAGCTTATGGACATCACCCGCGGGCGAGCAGTACTTC

J: TRBJ1-2
D: NA
size: few
V: TRBV20-1
CDR3: CSARVADGNYGYTF
DNA: TGCAGTGCTAGAGTGGCGGATGGTAACTATGGCTACACCTTC

J: TRBJ2-1
D: NA
size: many
V: TRBV20-1
CDR3: CSASKTYNEQFF
DNA: TGCAGTGCTAGCAAGACTTACAATGAGCAGTTCTTC

J: TRBJ1-5
D: TRBD1
size: NA
V: TRBV27
CDR3: CASSLGQALNQPQHF
DNA: TGTGCCAGCAGTTTGGGACAGGCGCTCAATCAGCCCCAGCATTTT

J: TRBJ1-4
D: TRBD1
size: few
V: TRBV6-6
CDR3: CASSYTGAVHEKLFF
DNA: TGTGCCAGCAGTTACACAGGGGCAGTGCATGAAAAACTGTTTTTT

J: TRBJ2-7
D: NA
size: many
V: TRBV24-1
CDR3: CATSDFPGNEQYF
DNA: TGTGCCACCAGTGATTTTCCAGGGAACGAGCAGTACTTC

J: TRBJ2-5
D: NA
size: NA
V: TRBV9
CDR3: CASSVEGGKTQYF
DNA: TGTGCCAGCAGCGTAGAGGGGGGAAAGACCCAGTACTTC

J: TRBJ2-5
D: NA
size: NA
V: TRBV7-3
CDR3: CATDTSVEQYF
DNA: TGTGCCACCGACACATCTGTGGAGCAGTACTTC

J: TRBJ2-3
D: NA
size: NA
V: TRBV6-5
CDR3: CASSWPGGDTQYF
DNA: TGTGCCAGCAGTTGGCCCGGTGGAGATACGCAGTATTTT

J: TRBJ1-2
D: NA
size: NA
V: TRBV28
CDR3: CASSVEWGYGYTF
DNA: TGTGCCAGCAGTGTAGAATGGGGCTATGGCTACACCTTC

J: TRBJ2-7
D: NA
size: once
V: TRBV18
CDR3: CASSLGVTSSYEQYF
DNA: TGTGCCAGCTCCCTAGGAGTGACAAGCTCCTACGAGCAGTACTTC

J: TRBJ2-7
D: NA
size: NA
V: TRBV6-2/TRBV6-3
CDR3: CASSFQTDSLRTYEQYF
DNA: TGTGCCAGCAGTTTCCAGACCGACAGTCTACGGACCTACGAGCAGTACTTC

J: TRBJ2-3
D: TRBD2
size: NA
V: TRBV29-1
CDR3: CSVVLAGPSTDTQYF
DNA: TGCAGCGTTGTTCTAGCGGGACCTAGCACAGATACGCAGTATTTT

J: TRBJ2-4
D: NA
size: few
V: TRBV7-2
CDR3: CASSLGVEGGIQYF
DNA: TGTGCCAGCAGCTTAGGTGTCGAAGGCGGCATTCAGTACTTC

J: TRBJ2-7
D: NA
size: few
V: TRBV5-1
CDR3: CASSDSSEQYF
DNA: TGCGCCAGCTCCGACAGCTCCGAGCAGTACTTC

J: TRBJ1-5
D: NA
size: NA
V: TRBV3-1
CDR3: CASSQGWDSNQPQHF
DNA: TGTGCCAGCAGCCAAGGTTGGGATAGCAATCAGCCCCAGCATTTT

J: TRBJ1-2
D: NA
size: once
V: TRBV20-1
CDR3: CSARNYDRNYGYTF
DNA: TGCAGTGCTAGAAATTACGACAGGAACTATGGCTACACCTTC

J: TRBJ2-3
D: TRBD1
size: NA
V: TRBV28
CDR3: CASSRSGTGNEDTQYF
DNA: TGTGCCAGCAGCCGGTCCGGGACAGGGAATGAGGATACGCAGTATTTT

J: TRBJ2-1
D: TRBD2
size: few
V: TRBV7-2
CDR3: CASSPSGGAKANEQFF
DNA: TGTGCCAGCAGCCCAAGCGGGGGGGCTAAGGCCAATGAGCAGTTCTTC

J: TRBJ2-3
D: NA
size: few
V: TRBV15
CDR3: CATSRRLSDTQYF
DNA: TGTGCCACCAGCAGACGACTATCAGATACGCAGTATTTT

J: TRBJ1-5
D: NA
size: NA
V: TRBV28
CDR3: CASRPPGQSSNQPQHF
DNA: TGTGCCAGCAGGCCCCCGGGACAATCAAGCAATCAGCCCCAGCATTTT

J: TRBJ2-3
D: TRBD2
size: few
V: TRBV4-1
CDR3: CASSHYSGGRADTQYF
DNA: TGCGCCAGCAGCCACTATAGCGGGGGACGGGCAGATACGCAGTATTTT

J: TRBJ2-1
D: TRBD2
size: NA
V: TRBV7-3
CDR3: CASSPNRLAGGNEQFF
DNA: TGTGCCAGCAGCCCTAATCGGCTAGCGGGGGGGAATGAGCAGTTCTTC

J: TRBJ2-7
D: NA
size: NA
V: TRBV14
CDR3: CASSQLGPYEQYF
DNA: TGTGCCAGCAGCCAACTGGGACCCTACGAGCAGTACTTC

J: TRBJ2-7
D: NA
size: NA
V: TRBV7-6
CDR3: CASSSNHGSPEQYF
DNA: TGTGCCAGCAGCTCAAATCACGGGAGTCCCGAGCAGTACTTC

J: TRBJ2-7
D: NA
size: NA
V: TRBV6-2/TRBV6-3
CDR3: CASSYSRQEGAEQYF
DNA: TGTGCCAGCAGTTACTCGAGGCAGGAGGGAGCCGAGCAGTACTTC

J: TRBJ2-5
D: NA
size: few
V: TRBV7-2
CDR3: CASSSGKTQYF
DNA: TGTGCCAGCAGCTCCGGAAAGACCCAGTACTTC

J: TRBJ1-2
D: TRBD1
size: NA
V: TRBV29-1
CDR3: CSVDWQGEFYTF
DNA: TGCAGCGTTGATTGGCAGGGGGAATTCTACACCTTC

J: TRBJ2-3
D: NA
size: NA
V: TRBV20-1
CDR3: CSARDVTTRATDTQYF
DNA: TGCAGTGCTAGAGATGTGACTACCCGAGCCACAGATACGCAGTATTTT

J: TRBJ2-7
D: TRBD2
size: NA
V: TRBV7-2
CDR3: CASSVPTSGREQYF
DNA: TGTGCCAGCAGCGTCCCGACTAGCGGGAGGGAGCAGTACTTC

J: TRBJ1-1
D: NA
size: few
V: TRBV11-2
CDR3: CASSLEGGRAFF
DNA: TGTGCCAGCAGCCTAGAAGGGGGTAGGGCTTTCTTT

J: TRBJ2-1
D: TRBD1
size: NA
V: TRBV5-1
CDR3: CASSPTGTGIRNEQFF
DNA: TGCGCCAGCAGCCCAACCGGGACAGGGATCCGCAATGAGCAGTTCTTC

J: TRBJ2-6
D: NA
size: NA
V: TRBV29-1
CDR3: CSVALASGANVLTF
DNA: TGCAGCGTGGCCCTAGCCTCTGGGGCCAACGTCCTGACTTTC

J: TRBJ1-3
D: NA
size: NA
V: TRBV10-3
CDR3: CAIRTSGNTIYF
DNA: TGTGCCATCAGGACCTCTGGAAACACCATATATTTT

J: TRBJ2-2
D: TRBD1
size: NA
V: TRBV24-1
CDR3: CATSDGTGGRTGELFF
DNA: TGTGCCACCAGTGACGGGACAGGGGGCCGCACCGGGGAGCTGTTTTTT

J: TRBJ2-3
D: NA
size: many
V: TRBV6-4
CDR3: CASSDSAGSSTDTQYF
DNA: TGTGCCAGCAGTGACTCTGCGGGTTCTAGCACAGATACGCAGTATTTT

J: TRBJ2-3
D: TRBD2
size: NA
V: TRBV11-2
CDR3: CASRPGGGSTDTQYF
DNA: TGTGCCAGCCGACCCGGGGGAGGGAGCACAGATACGCAGTATTTT

J: TRBJ2-5
D: TRBD2
size: NA
V: TRBV20-1
CDR3: CSADGGDWGETQYF
DNA: TGCAGTGCTGACGGGGGGGACTGGGGAGAGACCCAGTACTTC